This T cell receptor beta chain was observed in a study of blood T cell repertoires in COVID-19. Background on the study: COVID-19 samples from acute and convalescent phases originated in the United States, Italy and Spain. Sample material is recorded as cDNA or gDNA derived from T cells, B-cell-depleted T cells, or PBMCs.

Original analysis: Reference gene primers were amplified, and this amplification served to estimate nucleated cell counts. Clones were sequenced by immunoSEQ multiplex PCR, and TCRdb holds only the in-frame ones, with some missing. V and J calls and clone size are given by that table; D and trimming were obtained from the DNA. The table includes about 30,000 clones, about 86% detected once. The receptor comes from a human donor in a cohort sampled during active COVID-19. The sequencing input was peripheral blood.

The CDR3 nucleotides read TGCAGCGCCAGACAGGGGGCCGGCTATGGCTACACCTTC. This translates into CSARQGAGYGYTF. V gene TRBV29-1 combines with J gene TRBJ1-2, with 10 bases identical to TRBD1. Germline V gives CDR1 SQVTM, CDR2 ANQGSEA. With 7 bases clipped from V and 4 bases from J, the junction kept 6 bases outside the gene matches. The CDR3 has 13 residues.